This T cell receptor (beta chain) is drawn from a study of blood T cell repertoires in COVID-19. Turning to the study itself: COVID-19 samples from acute and convalescent phases originated in the United States, Italy and Spain. From T cells, B-cell-depleted T cells, or PBMCs came the material, which was cDNA or gDNA.

Clones were read by immunoSEQ multiplex PCR, and TCRdb kept only the in-frame ones, dropping some. The sample carries about 55,000 clones, roughly 85% recorded once. The clonotype originates from a human donor in a cohort sampled during active COVID-19. Sequencing was carried out using peripheral blood.

CDR3 sequence (DNA): TGTGCCAGTAGTACCGGACAGGGAAATTCCCCTTACGAGCAGTACTTC. Translated, it gives CASSTGQGNSPYEQYF. The V call is TRBV19, the J call TRBJ2-7, with 8 bases that match TRBD1. CDR1 is LNHDA and CDR2 is SQIVND in the germline V gene (reference sequence). V dropped 4 bases and J dropped 4; count of bases not matched to a gene: 12. CDR3 length: 16 residues.